A single sample gave rise to the 20 T cell receptor beta chains below, sequenced in a study of memory CD4+ T cells and cytomegalovirus serostatus (dated by TCRdb to between 2018 and 2021). A FACSAria II was used to sort memory CD4+ T cells, defined as single viable CD3+CD4+CD8-CD45RO+ cells. Library generation was performed with the immunoSEQ multiplex PCR assay. TCRdb retrieved this table from immuneACCESS and kept in-frame rearrangements only. Not all clones are present; in checked studies, unresolved V genes account for under half, and no reason is known for the remainder. The sample table records 40,000 to 50,000 clones; around 78% of these occur just once. Around 0.91% of the sample goes to the ten largest clones. Material: memory CD4+ T cells from blood. Receptor source: an adult in good health and CMV-seronegative.

This chain links TRBV4-1 with TRBJ2-3; 12 nucleotides line up with TRBD2. Germline loops: CDR1 MGHRA, CDR2 YSYEKL. Losses at the gene ends were 4 bases for V and 4 bases for J; bases not matched to a gene: 6. CDR3 length: 16 residues. The CDR3 spells CASSRQLAGGPDTQYF. CDR3 DNA sequence: TGCGCCAGCAGCCGTCAACTAGCGGGGGGCCCAGATACGCAGTATTTT.

The chain employs TRBV4-2 and TRBJ1-6, with a tentative D call TRBD1 (5 bases). This CDR3 has 14 amino acids. Germline CDR1 reads LGHNA; CDR2 reads YNFKEQ. The V gene lost 5 bases and the J gene lost 7 bases, with 12 bases spanning the gap. This CDR3 is CASSRGVENSPLHF. CDR3 in DNA: TGTGCCAGCAGCAGAGGGGTAGAGAATTCACCCCTCCACTTT.

This chain uses TRBV11-3 with TRBJ2-1; D is uncertain. Trimming removed 5 bases at V and 7 bases at J, with 12 bases between. The length of the CDR3 is 13 residues. The germline gives CDR1 SGHNT, CDR2 YENEEA. Here the CDR3 reads CASSHDKRNEQFF. Written as DNA, the CDR3 is TGTGCCAGCAGCCACGATAAGAGGAATGAGCAGTTCTTC.

This chain connects TRBV6-5 to TRBJ2-1; 7 bases fit TRBD2. V lost 5 bases and J lost 0; bases outside the gene matches: 4. The CDR3 has 15 residues. In germline, CDR1 is MNHEY, CDR2 SVGAGI. CDR3 sequence (DNA): TGTGCCAGCAGTGGAAGCGGGGCCTCCTACAATGAGCAGTTCTTC. This codes for CASSGSGASYNEQFF.

V and J are TRBV30 and TRBJ1-6; D is perhaps TRBD1 (5 bases). CDR1 and CDR2 from the germline V gene are GTSNPN and SVGIG (reference sequence). Trimming pared 2 bases from V and 8 bases from J, leaving 10 bases between. The CDR3 runs to 13 residues. This CDR3 is CAWSIEGDSPLHF. CDR3 bases: TGTGCCTGGAGTATTGAAGGGGATTCACCCCTCCACTTT.

The V and J genes are TRBV7-3 and TRBJ2-7; D is possibly TRBD1 (6 bases). The V gene lost 6 bases and the J gene lost 2 bases, with 14 bases spanning the gap. The CDR3 extends over 14 amino acids. Per germline, CDR1 SGHTA and CDR2 FQGTGA. CDR3: CASSPGVPPYEQYF. In DNA, the CDR3 is TGTGCCAGCAGTCCAGGGGTACCACCCTACGAGCAGTACTTC.

This clone was found a few times. The chain links TRBV7-2 to TRBJ1-1, with TRBD1 matching over 8 bases. Germline assignment: CDR1 SGHTA and CDR2 FQGNSA. Losses at the gene ends were 5 bases for V and 3 bases for J; bases not matched to a gene: 5. The CDR3 runs 14 residues. CDR3 DNA: TGTGCCAGCAGCCTACAGGGGGGGGACACTGAAGCTTTCTTT. It specifies CASSLQGGDTEAFF.

The V call is TRBV7-2, the J call TRBJ1-3, with 9 bases lining up with TRBD1. V lost 1 base and J lost 5; bases outside the gene matches: 15. The CDR3 is 19 residues long. Germline V gene sequence: CDR1 SGHTA, CDR2 FQGNSA. CDR3 coding DNA: TGTGCCAGCAGCTTAGTCCGCTTAGACGGCGGACAGGGGAGAAACACCATATATTTT. This encodes CASSLVRLDGGQGRNTIYF.

The rearrangement uses TRBV18 and TRBJ1-2; D is uncertain. V gave up 2 bases and J gave up 5 bases, with 12 bases separating them. CDR1 and CDR2 from the germline V gene are KGHSH and LQKENI. The length of the CDR3 is 14 residues. CDR3 sequence reads: CASSPGTLLYGYTF. DNA for the CDR3: TGTGCCAGCTCACCAGGCACCCTACTTTATGGCTACACCTTC.

The chain recombines TRBV19 with TRBJ2-7; 10 nucleotides agree with TRBD2. Germline V lookup: CDR1 LNHDA, CDR2 SQIVND (reference sequence). The CDR3 spans 15 residues. The trim removed 4 bases at V and 1 base at J, leaving 4 bases unmatched. The CDR3 sequence: CASSTLAGVSYEQYF. Written as DNA, the CDR3 is TGTGCCAGTAGTACCCTAGCGGGGGTTTCCTACGAGCAGTACTTC.

The CDR3 reads CAWSLSAGELFF. The CDR3 coding sequence is TGTGCCTGGAGTCTGAGTGCCGGGGAGCTGTTTTTT. The V and J genes are TRBV30 and TRBJ2-2, with D hard to call. This CDR3 has 12 amino acids. Germline V gene data show CDR1 as GTSNPN and CDR2 as SVGIG (reference sequence). Trimming shortened V by 2 bases and J by 6 bases, and 7 bases separated the two germline ends.

The J gene is TRBJ1-1, the V gene TRBV2, with D unclear. The CDR3 loop spans 12 amino acids. CDR1 is SNHLY, CDR2 FYNNEI, per germline. Between the trimmed V and J ends, which lost 4 bases and 3 bases, there was a span of 6 bases. The chain's CDR3 is CASSVDDTEAFF. The CDR3 bases are TGTGCCAGCAGTGTGGACGACACTGAAGCTTTCTTT.

V gene TRBV27 combines with J gene TRBJ1-2, with D maybe TRBD1 (5 bases). The CDR3 contains 12 residues. V gave up 2 bases and J gave up 8 bases, with 9 bases separating them. CDR1 and CDR2 (germline): MNHEY, SMNVEV (reference sequence). The CDR3 reads CASSLRGDGYTF. The CDR3 DNA reads TGTGCCAGCAGTTTAAGAGGGGACGGCTACACCTTC.

This chain joins TRBV7-2 and TRBJ2-7; 7 bases are a match to TRBD2. The trim removed 1 base at V and 2 bases at J, leaving 11 bases unmatched. Germline values: CDR1 SGHTA, CDR2 FQGNSA. This CDR3 comprises 17 residues. CDR3 nucleotides: TGTGCCAGCAGCTTAGAGGTACGGAGCGGGGCGGCCTACGAGCAGTACTTC. Translating it yields CASSLEVRSGAAYEQYF.

This sequence joins TRBV7-8 and TRBJ2-7; D call uncertain. The CDR3 is 16 residues long. Germline-derived CDR1 and CDR2 are SGHVS and FQNEAQ. V was clipped by 2 bases and J by 0 bases, with 14 bases between them. Here the CDR3 DNA reads TGTGCCAGCAGCTTAAAGGTTGAGACCTTCTCCTACGAGCAGTACTTC. It is translated as CASSLKVETFSYEQYF.

Of note for this clone: Sequence at one end of the junction differs from germline and may be a read error. The CDR3 sequence is CTSSTQVSNQPQHF. The CDR3 DNA reads TGTACCAGCAGCACACAGGTTAGCAATCAGCCCCAGCATTTT. The J gene is TRBJ1-5, the V gene TRBV5-5, with D possibly matching TRBD1 (5 bases). The V gene's germline CDR1 is SGHKS and CDR2 YYEKEE (reference sequence). The CDR3 contains 14 residues.

V gene TRBV4-3 combines with J gene TRBJ1-6; no definite D call. From germline, CDR1 is LGHNA and CDR2 YSLEER. The CDR3 consists of 16 residues. With 1 base removed from V and 10 bases from J, the gap between germline ends came to 17 bases. The chain's CDR3 is CASSQVWGGQESPLHF. As DNA, the CDR3 is TGCGCCAGCAGCCAAGTCTGGGGAGGGCAGGAGTCACCCCTCCACTTT.

The chain is built from TRBV18 and TRBJ2-1; a weak D match, TRBD1 (5 bases). Germline lookup yields CDR1 KGHSH and CDR2 LQKENI. Trimming stripped 1 base from V and 9 bases from J, with 13 bases between. CDR3 length: 14 residues. DNA for the CDR3: TGTGCCAGCTCACCACAACAGGATGCCGGTGAGCAGTTCTTC. Its translation is CASSPQQDAGEQFF.

This chain uses TRBV5-8 with TRBJ1-2; D uncertain. The CDR3 has 17 residues. The V end was cut by 4 bases, the J end by 2 bases, with 21 bases between. Germline lookup yields CDR1 SGHTS and CDR2 YDEGEE. The CDR3 spells CASSPVPEGVGNYGYTF. The DNA of the CDR3 is TGTGCCAGCAGCCCGGTGCCCGAGGGAGTTGGGAACTATGGCTACACCTTC.

This clone was detected only once. The V call is TRBV5-4, the J call TRBJ2-6; D call uncertain. V was pared by 2 bases and J by 0 bases, with 3 bases between. The CDR3 runs to 14 residues. Germline CDR1 is SGHNT and CDR2 is YYREEE (reference sequence). The CDR3 DNA reads as TGTGCCAGCAGCTTTTACTCTGGGGCCAACGTCCTGACTTTC. Encoded protein: CASSFYSGANVLTF.